The 26 T cell receptor beta chains presented below share a single source sample, sequenced in a study of blood T cell repertoires in COVID-19. The assay was immunoSEQ multiplex PCR, and TCRdb's table has in-frame clones only and misses some. The sample has 90,000 to 120,000 clones, more than 80% seen once; the top ten hold roughly 32%. Sequenced input: peripheral blood. The receptor set was obtained from a woman of 80 years or more with acute or convalescent COVID-19.

V is TRBV5-1 and J is TRBJ2-7; TRBD2 matches at 11 bases. The CDR3 contains 15 residues. CDR1 and CDR2 from the germline V gene are SGHRS and YFSETQ. After removal of 0 bases from V and 7 bases from J, the junction contained 6 bases not matched to a gene. CDR3 sequence: CASSLALAGVGEQYF. The CDR3 DNA reads TGCGCCAGCAGCTTGGCACTAGCGGGGGTGGGAGAGCAGTACTTC.

V gene TRBV4-1 combines with J gene TRBJ2-2; 7 positions match TRBD2. Trimming removed 5 bases from V and 3 bases from J; junction bases left unmatched: 9. The CDR3 spans 16 residues. Germline CDR1 is MGHRA and CDR2 is YSYEKL. CDR3 sequence reads: CASSKTPGLYTGELFF. CDR3 coding DNA: TGCGCCAGCAGCAAAACCCCGGGACTATACACCGGGGAGCTGTTTTTT.

The V call is TRBV28, the J call TRBJ2-7, with 9 bases identical to TRBD1. CDR1 MDHEN and CDR2 SYDVKM come from the germline V gene. CDR3 length: 16 amino acids. V gave up 2 bases and J gave up 1 base; unmatched junction bases: 6. CDR3 amino acids: CASSLPGQGISYEQYF. CDR3 DNA: TGTGCCAGCAGTTTACCCGGACAGGGGATATCCTACGAGCAGTACTTC.

J is TRBJ1-1 and V is TRBV7-2, with 7 bases that match TRBD1. Germline values: CDR1 SGHTA, CDR2 FQGNSA. This CDR3 spans 16 amino acids. The V and J ends lost 6 bases and 1 base, in that order; junction bases with no gene match: 11. CDR3 region: CASSRDFRQGNTEAFF. CDR3 coding DNA: TGTGCCAGCAGTCGTGATTTCCGACAGGGGAACACTGAAGCTTTCTTT.

The count of this clone is one. The chain links TRBV7-2 to TRBJ1-4; 10 bases agree with TRBD1. CDR1 is SGHTA, CDR2 FQGNSA, per germline. The CDR3 runs to 18 residues. Trimming took 5 bases from V and 7 from J; bases not matched to a gene: 16. Here the CDR3 reads CASSPGTGAFLVGEKLFF. CDR3 nucleotides: TGTGCCAGCAGCCCCGGGACAGGGGCTTTTCTGGTGGGTGAAAAACTGTTTTTT.

The chain couples TRBV3-1 (or the pseudogene TRBV3-2) to TRBJ2-2; TRBD2 matches at 9 bases. The junction had 11 bases not matched to a gene; V was cut back by 0 bases and J by 0 bases. There are 20 residues in the CDR3. Germline CDR1 reads LGHDT; CDR2 reads YNNKEL (reference sequence). The CDR3 region has the DNA TGTGCCAGCAGCCAAGACAGGTCGGCTAGCGGGGCTTCGAACACCGGGGAGCTGTTTTTT. The encoded protein is CASSQDRSASGASNTGELFF.

The chain has TRBV5-6 and TRBJ2-7, with a weak D call TRBD1 (6 bases). V was trimmed by 4 bases and J by 4 bases, leaving 18 bases between them. CDR3 length: 15 amino acids. Germline CDR1 reads SGHDT; CDR2 reads YYEEEE. CDR3 DNA: TGTGCCAGCAGCGATACGGCCAGGGGAAGGTACGAGCAGTACTTC. This sequence encodes CASSDTARGRYEQYF.

The chain uses TRBV2 and TRBJ1-6; D unclear. CDR3 length: 16 amino acids. Germline values: CDR1 SNHLY, CDR2 FYNNEI. With 4 bases removed from V and 0 bases from J, the gap between germline ends came to 10 bases. CDR3 loop: CASSVPQDSYNSPLHF. The CDR3 DNA reads TGTGCCAGCAGTGTACCCCAGGACTCCTATAATTCACCCCTCCACTTT.

The V gene is TRBV4-1, the J gene TRBJ2-1; unclear D gene. The V gene's germline CDR1 is MGHRA and CDR2 YSYEKL. CDR3 length equals 13 residues. V lost 0 bases to trimming and J lost 8 bases, with 8 bases between them. CDR3 bases: TGCGCCAGCAGCCAAGATCAGTTGGATGAGCAGTTCTTC. It is translated as CASSQDQLDEQFF.

V usage is TRBV10-1 and J usage is TRBJ2-5; maybe TRBD2 (5 bases). Germline lookup yields CDR1 WNHNN and CDR2 SYGVQD (reference sequence). The CDR3 has 14 amino acids. Deletions cut 5 bases from V and 3 bases from J, with 13 bases between. This CDR3 reads CASSPIGLKETQYF. The CDR3 nucleotides read TGCGCCAGCAGTCCAATAGGACTGAAAGAGACCCAGTACTTC.

The chain uses TRBV7-9 and TRBJ1-4, with 8 bases fitting TRBD1. The length of the CDR3 is 15 residues. The germline CDR1 and CDR2 sequences are SEHNR and FQNEAQ (reference sequence). V lost 4 bases to trimming and J lost 3 bases; unmatched junction nucleotides: 4. The CDR3 spells CASSSGGTPNEKLFF. The CDR3 DNA is TGTGCCAGCAGCTCAGGGGGCACGCCTAATGAAAAACTGTTTTTT.

The J gene is TRBJ2-3, the V gene TRBV10-3, with 8 nucleotides matching TRBD2. Losses at the gene ends were 10 bases for V and 5 bases for J; bases not matched to a gene: 11. This CDR3 region has 14 residues. Per the germline V gene, CDR1 is ENHRY and CDR2 is SYGVKD. DNA of the CDR3: TGTGCCAACTCGCCGGGGGGGCCTCAAGATACGCAGTATTTT. Its protein product is CANSPGGPQDTQYF.

Only one count was recorded for this clone. This chain uses TRBV5-6 with TRBJ2-5, with D possibly TRBD2 on 6 matching bases. Trimming pared 2 bases from V and 5 bases from J, leaving 16 bases between. The CDR3 runs to 15 residues. Germline CDR1 SGHDT, CDR2 YYEEEE. The CDR3 protein is CASSFLAGTGETQYF. CDR3 DNA sequence: TGTGCCAGCAGCTTCCTTGCGGGGACGGGGGAGACCCAGTACTTC. Filled out from reference TRBV5-6 and TRBJ2-5, the complete variable domain reads DAGVTQSPTHLIKTRGQQVTLRCSPKSGHDTVSWYQQALGQGPQFIFQYYEEEERQRGNFPDRFSGHQFPNYSSELNVNALLLGDSALYLCASSFLAGTGETQYFGPGTRLLVL.

The gene calls are TRBV4-1 and TRBJ1-6, with TRBD1 matching over 7 bases. Trimming at V came to 1 base and at J to 2 bases, leaving 14 bases not matched to a gene. The CDR3 consists of 20 residues. Germline values: CDR1 MGHRA, CDR2 YSYEKL. CDR3 residues: CASSQVPIDRESPYNSPLHF. CDR3 coding DNA: TGCGCCAGCAGCCAAGTGCCCATCGACAGGGAGAGTCCCTATAATTCACCCCTCCACTTT.

The genes are TRBV7-8 and TRBJ2-7; TRBD1 matches 11 bases. CDR1 SGHVS and CDR2 FQNEAQ come from the germline V gene. This CDR3 region has 14 residues. J gave up 6 bases and V 3 bases, and 4 bases lay outside the gene matches. This chain's CDR3 is CASSFTGTGGEQYF. In DNA form, the CDR3 reads TGTGCCAGCAGCTTCACCGGGACAGGGGGCGAGCAGTACTTC. The full variable domain, in which reference TRBV7-8 and TRBJ2-7 provide the parts outside the CDR3, is GAGVSQSPRYKVAKRGQDVALRCDPISGHVSLFWYQQALGQGPEFLTYFQNEAQLDKSGLPSDRFFAERPEGSVSTLKIQRTQQEDSAVYLCASSFTGTGGEQYFGPGTRLTVT.

This sequence joins TRBV6-5 and TRBJ2-6; 7 positions agree with TRBD1. Germline loops: CDR1 MNHEY, CDR2 SVGAGI. The CDR3 spans 13 residues. V gave up 4 bases and J gave up 10 bases; unmatched junction bases: 4. The CDR3 spells CASSSDRVNVLTF. DNA for the CDR3: TGTGCCAGCAGTTCTGACAGGGTTAACGTCCTGACTTTC.

This chain connects TRBV7-6 to TRBJ1-4, with D perhaps matching TRBD1 (5 bases). CDR1 SGHVS and CDR2 FNYEAQ come from the germline V gene. The CDR3 is made up of 16 amino acids. V was pared by 1 base and J by 0 bases, with 9 bases between. The CDR3 region has the DNA TGTGCCAGCAGCTTAGGTACAGGAGCAACTAATGAAAAACTGTTTTTT. Protein sequence: CASSLGTGATNEKLFF.

V usage is TRBV5-1 and J usage is TRBJ1-1; 8 bases match TRBD1. This CDR3 is 15 amino acids long. Losses at the gene ends were 4 bases for V and 1 base for J; bases not matched to a gene: 6. Germline assignment: CDR1 SGHRS and CDR2 YFSETQ. The CDR3 loop reads CASSPGDRKNTEAFF. Written as DNA, the CDR3 is TGCGCCAGCAGCCCTGGGGACAGGAAGAACACTGAAGCTTTCTTT.

The chain has TRBV18 and TRBJ2-6; 7 bases are shared with TRBD1. V shed 3 bases and J 2 bases; nucleotides not matched to a gene: 1. Germline V gives CDR1 KGHSH, CDR2 LQKENI. The CDR3 is made up of 15 amino acids. The CDR3 DNA reads TGTGCCAGCTCACCCCAGGGGGCTGGGGCCAACGTCCTGACTTTC. It encodes CASSPQGAGANVLTF.

The chain couples TRBV6-2 or TRBV6-3 to TRBJ2-1, with 8 bases that match TRBD1. The V gene's germline CDR1 is MNHEY and CDR2 SVGEGT. The trim removed 4 bases at V and 3 bases at J, leaving 5 bases unmatched. The CDR3 covers 15 residues. The CDR3 is CASSFTGGFYNEQFF. As DNA, the CDR3 is TGTGCCAGCAGTTTCACAGGGGGATTCTACAATGAGCAGTTCTTC.

V usage is TRBV30 and J usage is TRBJ1-5; TRBD1 matches at 9 bases. Germline assignment: CDR1 GTSNPN and CDR2 SVGIG (reference sequence). The V gene end was trimmed by 1 base and the J gene end by 6 bases; junction bases not matched to a gene: 10. The CDR3 covers 16 residues. The CDR3 coding sequence is TGTGCCTGGAGTGGCCCCGGGACAGGGAGTGCTCAGCCCCAGCATTTT. Translating it yields CAWSGPGTGSAQPQHF.

V is TRBV7-9 and J is TRBJ1-3; possible D gene TRBD1, 6 bases. This CDR3 has 14 amino acids. CDR1 and CDR2 from the germline V gene are SEHNR and FQNEAQ (reference sequence). V lost 5 bases to trimming and J lost 4 bases, with 12 bases between them. Here the CDR3 reads CASSGTGGGNTIYF. CDR3 coding DNA: TGTGCCAGCAGCGGGACGGGGGGCGGAAACACCATATATTTT.

The J gene is TRBJ1-2, the V gene TRBV5-1; 11 bases align to TRBD1. Germline CDR1 is SGHRS and CDR2 is YFSETQ. CDR3 length equals 15 residues. V was pared by 2 bases and J by 4 bases, with 4 bases of the junction left unmatched. CDR3 coding DNA: TGCGCCAGCAGCTTCTCCGGGACAGGGGGCTATGGCTACACCTTC. Protein: CASSFSGTGGYGYTF.

The chain is built from TRBV19 and TRBJ1-5; D remains unclear. V dropped 1 base and J dropped 1 base, with 17 bases sitting between them. This CDR3 is 18 amino acids long. CDR1 and CDR2 (germline): LNHDA, SQIVND (reference sequence). The CDR3 region is CASSIGILSGLSNQPQHF. The CDR3 DNA reads TGTGCCAGTAGTATAGGAATATTATCGGGGTTAAGCAATCAGCCCCAGCATTTT.

The chain is built from TRBV12-3 or TRBV12-4 and TRBJ1-1, with TRBD1 matching 10 bases. The junction had 5 bases not matched to a gene; V was cut back by 5 bases and J by 8 bases. CDR3 length equals 13 residues. The CDR3 DNA sequence: TGTGCCAGCAGTGACAGACAGGGGGCGGAAGCTTTCTTT. Translation gives CASSDRQGAEAFF.

This chain connects TRBV11-3 to TRBJ2-1; tentatively, D is TRBD1 (6 bases). The CDR3 totals 15 residues. The V end was cut by 5 bases, the J end by 0 bases, with 11 bases between. Germline V gene sequence: CDR1 SGHNT, CDR2 YENEEA. CDR3 nucleotide sequence: TGTGCCAGCAGCGAAGGACAGAGCTCCTACAATGAGCAGTTCTTC. Protein product: CASSEGQSSYNEQFF.